This TCR beta chain was profiled in a study of blood T cell repertoires in COVID-19. After removal of 6 bases from V and 0 bases from J, the junction contained 7 bases not matched to a gene. Germline V gene data show CDR1 as MDHEN and CDR2 as SYDVKM. The CDR3 spans 15 residues. Study processing details: The authors estimated nucleated cell counts from reference gene primer amplification. Clones were read by immunoSEQ multiplex PCR, and TCRdb kept only the in-frame ones, dropping some. V and J calls plus clone size are reproduced from that table; the DNA served to infer D and trimming. Of about 430,000 clones in the sample, around 87% were seen once. Enrolled through a virtual design, the participants were between about 18 and 100 years of age and came from some 26 US areas. Cohort 3 donors counted as recovered after two negative PCRs, clearance, or resolved symptoms.

The sample was PBMCs or T cells enriched from blood (not recorded which). The receptor was derived from a man aged 25-45 years who had recovered from COVID-19. The V call is TRBV28, the J call TRBJ2-7; TRBD2 matches at 8 bases. CDR3 sequence (DNA): TGTGCCAGCAGATTAACTAGCGGTCTCTCCTACGAGCAGTACTTC. Its protein product is CASRLTSGLSYEQYF.